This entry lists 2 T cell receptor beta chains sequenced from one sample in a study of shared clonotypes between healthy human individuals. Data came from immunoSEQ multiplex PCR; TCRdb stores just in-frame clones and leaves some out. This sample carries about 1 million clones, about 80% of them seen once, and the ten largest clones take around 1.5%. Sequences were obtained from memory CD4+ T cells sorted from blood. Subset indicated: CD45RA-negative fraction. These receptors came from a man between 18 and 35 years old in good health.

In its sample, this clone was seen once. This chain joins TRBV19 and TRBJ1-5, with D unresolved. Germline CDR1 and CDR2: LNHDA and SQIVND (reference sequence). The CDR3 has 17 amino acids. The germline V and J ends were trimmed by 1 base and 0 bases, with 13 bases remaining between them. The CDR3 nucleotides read TGTGCCAGTAGTATAGCATTCGGAGGAGTTAGCAATCAGCCCCAGCATTTT. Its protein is CASSIAFGGVSNQPQHF.

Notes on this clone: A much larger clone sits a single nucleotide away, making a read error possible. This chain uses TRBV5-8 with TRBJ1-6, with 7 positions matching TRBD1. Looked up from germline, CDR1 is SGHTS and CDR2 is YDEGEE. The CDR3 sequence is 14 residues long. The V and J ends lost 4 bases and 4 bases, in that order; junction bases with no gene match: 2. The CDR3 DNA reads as TGTGCCAGCAGCCCGGGACAGTATAATTCACCCCTCCACTTT. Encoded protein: CASSPGQYNSPLHF.